What follows describes a single T cell receptor (beta chain). Its antigen is not identified. The data derive from a study of shared clonotypes between healthy human individuals. Study-level points and caveats: The sampled material consisted only of blood, and tissue repertoires are likely to differ.

Genomic DNA of every subset was divided equally among multiple immunoSEQ plates. Data came from immunoSEQ multiplex PCR; TCRdb stores just in-frame clones and leaves some out. The data show roughly 2.6 million clones, over 85% seen once. The CDR3 contains 14 residues. CDR1 SGHRS and CDR2 YFSETQ come from the germline V gene. J lost 4 bases, V lost 4 bases, and 5 bases had no gene match. The sequence was obtained from a man aged 18-30 years in good health. Specimen: naive CD4+ T cells sorted from blood. Subset specified: CD45RA+ positively selected. The chain carries TRBV5-1 and TRBJ2-5; 9 bases align to TRBD2. The CDR3 loop reads CASSPSGGTETQYF. DNA for the CDR3: TGCGCCAGCAGCCCGAGCGGGGGGACAGAGACCCAGTACTTC.